This T cell receptor (beta chain) was found in a study of blood T cells in healthy people across ages. The trim removed 2 bases at V and 5 bases at J, leaving 6 bases unmatched. Germline V lookup: CDR1 MGHRA, CDR2 YSYEKL. The CDR3 is made up of 14 amino acids. Those donating, healthy Caucasian individuals from Russia, were aged roughly 6 to 100. This clonotype was found many times. The antigen remains undetermined. With a J-beta primer mix and a sample-barcoded 5' primer, a second PCR ran roughly 6 to 11 cycles. TCRdb re-called the 5' RACE reads through MiXCR, storing one row per CDR3 protein. The repertoire consists of about 1,800,000 distinct CDR3 sequences, with 25% to 30% occurring once and the leading ten covering more than 6%. Study-level results: PBMC samples, being unsorted, prevented any conclusive comparison of naive and antigen-experienced cells. For the donors, CMV status was unknown and possibly confounded expanded clonotype changes.

Sequenced material: blood. This TCR came from a woman in her twenties or thirties in good health. The chain joins TRBV4-1 to TRBJ2-7, with 7 bases that match TRBD2. CDR3 region: CASSQRPSGNEQYF. For the CDR3, the DNA is TGCGCCAGCAGCCAACGACCTAGCGGCAACGAGCAGTACTTC.